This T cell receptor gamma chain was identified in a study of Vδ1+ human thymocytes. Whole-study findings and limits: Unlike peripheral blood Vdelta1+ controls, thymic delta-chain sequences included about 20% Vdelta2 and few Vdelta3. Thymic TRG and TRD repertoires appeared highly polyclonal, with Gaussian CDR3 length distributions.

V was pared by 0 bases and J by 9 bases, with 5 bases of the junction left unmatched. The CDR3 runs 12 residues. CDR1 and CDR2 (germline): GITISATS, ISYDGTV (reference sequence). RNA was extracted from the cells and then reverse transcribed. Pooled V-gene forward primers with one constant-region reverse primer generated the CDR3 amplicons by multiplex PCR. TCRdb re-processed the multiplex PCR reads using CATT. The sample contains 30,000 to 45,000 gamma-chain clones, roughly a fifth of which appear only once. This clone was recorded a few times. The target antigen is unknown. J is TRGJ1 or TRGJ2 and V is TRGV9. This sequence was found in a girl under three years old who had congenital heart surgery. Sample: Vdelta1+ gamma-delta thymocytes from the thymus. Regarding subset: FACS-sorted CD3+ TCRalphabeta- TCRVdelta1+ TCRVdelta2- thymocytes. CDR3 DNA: TGTGCCTTGTGGGAGGTGCGGCTTAAGAAACTCTTT. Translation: CALWEVRLKKLF.